A single sample gave rise to the 14 T cell receptor beta chains below, sequenced in a study of glioma-infiltrating T cells after dendritic cell vaccination (dated by TCRdb to 2016 to 2018). Receptors were amplified or captured by the immunoSEQ multiplex PCR assay. Held by TCRdb, this immuneACCESS table contains in-frame sequences only and omits some clones. Under half of the omission traces to an unresolved V gene where checked; the cause of the rest is unknown. The sample has 85,000 or so clones on record, 85% of them singletons. The ten largest clones add up to 8.5% of the sample. In light of the paper, this sample's time point label describes: after dendritic cell vaccination, including at tumor progression/relapse. Source: blood, taken after dendritic cell vaccination. The receptors were sampled from a human donor with glioblastoma.

This rearrangement joins TRBV2 to TRBJ1-4; 7 bases fit TRBD1. Germline V lookup: CDR1 SNHLY, CDR2 FYNNEI. This CDR3 is built from 13 residues. V gave up 9 bases and J gave up 8 bases; unmatched junction bases: 9. CDR3 DNA sequence: TGTGCCAGTTACAGGGGAGTAGAGGAAAAACTGTTTTTT. Translated, it gives CASYRGVEEKLFF. The whole variable domain, filled in from reference TRBV2 and TRBJ1-4, reads EPEVTQTPSHQVTQMGQEVILRCVPISNHLYFYWYRQILGQKVEFLVSFYNNEISEKSEIFDDQFSVERPDGSNFTLKIRSTKLEDSAMYFCASYRGVEEKLFFGSGTQLSVL.

The rearrangement links TRBV21-1 to TRBJ1-1; TRBD1, the table's D call, lacks a check against the DNA. TRBV21-1 is reported as a pseudogene. The CDR3 extends over 13 amino acids. Written as DNA, the CDR3 is TGTGCCAGCAGCAGATCAGGGTGCCCTGAAGCTTTCTTT. The encoded protein is CASSRSGCPEAFF.

The table lists this clone with a count of one. Here the CDR3 reads CSVGIQQGMNTEAFF. The DNA of the CDR3 is TGCAGCGTCGGGATACAACAGGGAATGAACACTGAAGCTTTCTTT. J is TRBJ1-1 and V is TRBV29-1; TRBD1 is a possible D gene (6 bases). The CDR3 runs 15 residues. Germline V gene sequence: CDR1 SQVTM, CDR2 ANQGSEA. The V end lost 6 bases, the J end lost 0 bases, and 17 bases lay between the germline ends.

The rearrangement links TRBV13 to TRBJ2-1; 13 nucleotides line up with TRBD2. The CDR3 has 17 residues. CDR1 and CDR2 (germline): PRHDT, FYEKMQ (reference sequence). Trimming cost V 1 base and J 3 bases; bases outside gene matches: 3. The DNA of the CDR3 is TGTGCCAGCAGCTTAGACCGGACTAGCGGGAGCTACAATGAGCAGTTCTTC. Translation gives CASSLDRTSGSYNEQFF.

The chain has TRBV28 and TRBJ2-1; 8 bases match TRBD2. Germline V CDR1 and CDR2: MDHEN, SYDVKM. Losses at the gene ends were 4 bases for V and 7 bases for J; bases not matched to a gene: 9. This CDR3 contains 15 residues. In nucleotides, the CDR3 is TGTGCCAGCAGTTCCTTTGCGGGGGGTAAGAATGAGCAGTTCTTC. This sequence encodes CASSSFAGGKNEQFF.

This clone was counted between two and nine times. V usage is TRBV6-6 and J usage is TRBJ1-1; D is ambiguous. The V and J ends lost 0 bases and 2 bases respectively, with 13 bases between them. The germline gives CDR1 MNHNY, CDR2 SVGAGI (reference sequence). CDR3 size: 16 residues. The CDR3 region is CASSYSYQVYNTEAFF. The DNA for the CDR3 is TGTGCCAGCAGTTACTCGTATCAGGTGTATAACACTGAAGCTTTCTTT.

This clone was detected once. The chain carries TRBV5-6 and TRBJ2-7, with 7 positions matching TRBD2. Unmatched junction bases numbered 3, after V lost 0 bases and J lost 3 bases. The germline CDR1 and CDR2 sequences are SGHDT and YYEEEE. The CDR3 has 14 residues. CDR3 in DNA: TGTGCCAGCAGCTTGGGGGGCGGGAGCTACGAGCAGTACTTC. Translation: CASSLGGGSYEQYF.

V is TRBV6-1 and J is TRBJ1-2, with D possibly TRBD1 on 5 matching bases. This CDR3 region has 14 residues. Per the germline V gene, CDR1 is MNHNS and CDR2 is SASEGT. V was pared by 6 bases and J by 6 bases, with 17 bases between. CDR3 region: CASSPGRGTDGYTF. In DNA form, the CDR3 reads TGTGCCAGCAGCCCTGGAAGGGGCACGGATGGCTACACCTTC.

V and J are TRBV19 and TRBJ2-5; 10 bases line up with TRBD1. The CDR3 totals 16 residues. The V gene's germline CDR1 is LNHDA and CDR2 SQIVND (reference sequence). V shed 4 bases and J 3 bases; nucleotides not matched to a gene: 8. CDR3 DNA: TGTGCCAGTAGTAAGTGGGACAGGGGTAGAGAAGAGACCCAGTACTTC. It translates to CASSKWDRGREETQYF.

The rearrangement joins TRBV28 to TRBJ2-1, with 13 bases lining up with TRBD2. The CDR3 has 16 amino acids. Germline assignment: CDR1 MDHEN and CDR2 SYDVKM. The junction had 6 bases not matched to a gene; V was cut back by 5 bases and J by 5 bases. The CDR3 sequence: CASSTPGLAGHNEQFF. The DNA for the CDR3 is TGTGCCAGCAGTACCCCGGGACTAGCGGGGCACAATGAGCAGTTCTTC.

V gene TRBV2 combines with J gene TRBJ2-3; 8 positions agree with TRBD1. V shed 10 bases, J shed 0 bases, and the junction held 6 bases outside the gene matches. Germline V gives CDR1 SNHLY, CDR2 FYNNEI. The CDR3 is made up of 14 amino acids. CDR3 nucleotide sequence: TGTGCCATCCTCCGACAGGGGAGCACAGATACGCAGTATTTT. Encoded protein: CAILRQGSTDTQYF.

The gene calls are TRBV9 and TRBJ2-7; TRBD2 agrees at 10 bases. The CDR3 covers 15 residues. V trimming: 0 bases; J trimming: 3 bases; junction bases outside the gene matches: 3. The germline V gene has CDR1 SGDLS and CDR2 YYNGEE. The CDR3 nucleotides read TGTGCCAGCAGCGTAGAGTCTAGCGGGAGCTACGAGCAGTACTTC. It is translated as CASSVESSGSYEQYF.

The V and J genes are TRBV2 and TRBJ2-1, with D perhaps matching TRBD1 (6 bases). The CDR3 extends over 15 amino acids. Trimming shortened V by 7 bases and J by 0 bases, and 13 bases separated the two germline ends. Germline V gene sequence: CDR1 SNHLY, CDR2 FYNNEI. CDR3 DNA: TGTGCCAGCACTGACCAGGGGACCTCCTACAATGAGCAGTTCTTC. It codes for CASTDQGTSYNEQFF.

This clone showed up just once. The rearrangement links TRBV19 to TRBJ2-1, with 7 positions matching TRBD1. The V segment lost 7 bases and the J segment 6 bases; nucleotides outside the gene matches: 12. The CDR3 covers 15 residues. CDR1 and CDR2 (germline): LNHDA, SQIVND (reference sequence). The CDR3 loop reads CASNRDDRVVNEQFF. DNA for the CDR3: TGTGCCAGTAACCGGGATGACAGGGTGGTCAATGAGCAGTTCTTC. Full variable domain (missing parts from reference TRBV19 and TRBJ2-1): DGGITQSPKYLFRKEGQNVTLSCEQNLNHDAMYWYRQDPGQGLRLIYYSQIVNDFQKGDIAEGYSVSREKKESFPLTVTSAQKNPTAFYLCASNRDDRVVNEQFFGPGTRLTVL.